This T cell receptor (beta chain) was sequenced for a study of OX40 agonist ivuxolimab in advanced cancers. On the study more broadly: A male proportion of about 84% was recorded, with mean age 60 years and range roughly 23 to 79. Two cutaneous melanoma patients and one hepatocellular carcinoma patient, three in all, had partial responses. Study results and caveats: Both CD4+ and CD8+ T cell populations in blood had undergone clonal expansion by week 6 at 0.1 to 3.0 mg/kg. In the 0.1-3.0 mg/kg groups, partial responders showed among the lowest expansion.

Sequencing was performed with immunoSEQ multiplex PCR; in TCRdb, only in-frame clones are kept and a portion is missing. The data hold just over 60,000 clones, with 80% to 95% observed a single time. CDR3 size: 12 residues. V lost 5 bases to trimming and J lost 12 bases, with 14 bases between them. Germline V gives CDR1 MNHEY, CDR2 SMNVEV (reference sequence). Worth noting for this clone: What it binds is unknown.

Sequenced here: CD4+ or CD8+ T cells sorted from blood, sampled in a trial of the OX40 agonist ivuxolimab. This sequence was found in an adult with an advanced solid tumor such as melanoma, head and neck, liver or kidney cancer. The chain is built from TRBV27 and TRBJ2-1; D gene unclear. CDR3 loop: CASSPHYPVQFF. The CDR3 coding sequence is TGTGCCAGCAGTCCACACTACCCGGTGCAGTTCTTC.